This T cell receptor (beta chain) appears in the sequencing data of a study of blood T cell repertoires in COVID-19. As for the study in general: Researchers got acute and convalescent COVID-19 samples from the United States, Italy and Spain. T cells, B-cell-depleted T cells, or PBMCs supplied cDNA or gDNA.

In the source study's methods: From reference gene primer amplification, estimates of nucleated cell counts were derived. Libraries were prepared by immunoSEQ multiplex PCR; TCRdb keeps only in-frame clonotypes and omits some of them. V and J calls and clone size follow that table, whereas D and trimming were derived from the DNA. The data show roughly 290,000 clones, with roughly 90% seen just once and around 0.8% held by the top ten. Material for sequencing was peripheral blood. This sequence was found in a man aged 25 to 40 with acute or convalescent COVID-19.

CDR3 loop: CASSQNSGVANSPLHF. The CDR3, as DNA: TGTGCCAGCAGCCAGAACTCAGGGGTAGCGAATTCACCCCTCCACTTT. V gene TRBV7-2 combines with J gene TRBJ1-6; maybe TRBD1 (6 bases). CDR3 length equals 16 residues. Germline-derived CDR1 and CDR2 are SGHTA and FQGNSA. With 5 bases removed from V and 7 bases from J, the gap between germline ends came to 18 bases.